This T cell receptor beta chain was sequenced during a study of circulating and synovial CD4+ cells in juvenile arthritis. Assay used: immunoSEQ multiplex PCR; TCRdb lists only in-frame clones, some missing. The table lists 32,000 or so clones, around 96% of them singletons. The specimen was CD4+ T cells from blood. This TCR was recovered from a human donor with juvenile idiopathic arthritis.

CDR3 loop: CASSPQTGSGNTIYF. CDR3 DNA: TGCGCCAGCAGCCCACAGACGGGGTCTGGAAACACCATATATTTT. The chain carries TRBV4-1 and TRBJ1-3; unclear D gene. Germline V gene sequence: CDR1 MGHRA, CDR2 YSYEKL. V was clipped by 4 bases and J by 1 base, with 11 bases between them. The CDR3 contains 15 residues.